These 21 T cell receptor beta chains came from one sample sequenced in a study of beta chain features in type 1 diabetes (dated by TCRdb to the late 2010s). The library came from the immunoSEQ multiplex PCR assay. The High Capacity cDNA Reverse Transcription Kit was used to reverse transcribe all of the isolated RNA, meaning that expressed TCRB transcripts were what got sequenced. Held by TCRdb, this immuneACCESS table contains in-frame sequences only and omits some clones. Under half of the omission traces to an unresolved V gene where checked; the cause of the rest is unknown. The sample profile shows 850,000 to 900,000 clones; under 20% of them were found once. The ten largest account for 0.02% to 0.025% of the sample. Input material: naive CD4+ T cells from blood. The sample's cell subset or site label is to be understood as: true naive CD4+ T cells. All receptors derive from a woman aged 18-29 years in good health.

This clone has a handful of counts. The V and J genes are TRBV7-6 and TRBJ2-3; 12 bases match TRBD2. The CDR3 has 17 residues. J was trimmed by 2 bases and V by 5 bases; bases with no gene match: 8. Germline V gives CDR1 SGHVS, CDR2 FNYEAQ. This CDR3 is CASSRRLAGAITDTQYF. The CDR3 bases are TGTGCCAGCAGCCGCCGACTAGCGGGAGCGATCACAGATACGCAGTATTTT.

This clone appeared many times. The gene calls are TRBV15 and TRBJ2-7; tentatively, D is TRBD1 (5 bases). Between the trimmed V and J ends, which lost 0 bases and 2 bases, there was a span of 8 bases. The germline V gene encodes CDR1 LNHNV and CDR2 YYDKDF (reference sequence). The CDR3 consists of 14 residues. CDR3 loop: CATSRDQGPYEQYF. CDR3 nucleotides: TGTGCCACCAGCAGAGATCAGGGTCCCTACGAGCAGTACTTC.

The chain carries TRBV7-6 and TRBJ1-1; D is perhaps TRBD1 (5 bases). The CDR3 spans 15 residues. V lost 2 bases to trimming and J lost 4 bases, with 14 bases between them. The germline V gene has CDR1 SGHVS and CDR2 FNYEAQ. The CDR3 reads CASSLYKSGLTEAFF. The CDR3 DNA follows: TGTGCCAGCAGCTTATATAAGTCGGGGCTCACTGAAGCTTTCTTT.

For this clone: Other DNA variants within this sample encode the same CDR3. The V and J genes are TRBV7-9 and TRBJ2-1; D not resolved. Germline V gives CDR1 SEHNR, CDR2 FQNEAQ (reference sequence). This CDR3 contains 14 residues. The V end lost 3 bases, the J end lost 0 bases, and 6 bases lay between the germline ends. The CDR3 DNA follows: TGTGCCAGCAGCTTGGTTAGCTCCTACAATGAGCAGTTCTTC. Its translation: CASSLVSSYNEQFF.

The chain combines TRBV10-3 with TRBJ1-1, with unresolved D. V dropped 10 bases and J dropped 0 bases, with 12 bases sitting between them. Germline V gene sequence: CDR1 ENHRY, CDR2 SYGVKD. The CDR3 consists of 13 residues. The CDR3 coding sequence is TGTGCCACCCGTTTCGGGATGAACACTGAAGCTTTCTTT. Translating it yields CATRFGMNTEAFF.

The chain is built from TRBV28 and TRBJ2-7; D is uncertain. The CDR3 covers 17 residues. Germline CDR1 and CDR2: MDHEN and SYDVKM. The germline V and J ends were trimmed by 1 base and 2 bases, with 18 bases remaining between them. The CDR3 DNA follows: TGTGCCAGCAGTTTATCGGCAGCCCAAACCCGGCCCTACGAGCAGTACTTC. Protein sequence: CASSLSAAQTRPYEQYF.

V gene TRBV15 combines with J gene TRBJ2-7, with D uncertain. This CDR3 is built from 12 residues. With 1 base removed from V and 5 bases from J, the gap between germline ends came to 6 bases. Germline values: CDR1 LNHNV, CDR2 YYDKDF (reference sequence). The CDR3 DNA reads TGTGCCACCAGCAGAGCTCTGCACGAGCAGTACTTC. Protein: CATSRALHEQYF.

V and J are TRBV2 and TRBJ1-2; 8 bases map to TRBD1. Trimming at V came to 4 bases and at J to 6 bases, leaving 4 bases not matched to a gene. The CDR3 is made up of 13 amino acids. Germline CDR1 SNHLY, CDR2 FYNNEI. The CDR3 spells CASSGDRLNGYTF. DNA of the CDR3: TGTGCCAGCAGTGGGGACAGGCTGAATGGCTACACCTTC.

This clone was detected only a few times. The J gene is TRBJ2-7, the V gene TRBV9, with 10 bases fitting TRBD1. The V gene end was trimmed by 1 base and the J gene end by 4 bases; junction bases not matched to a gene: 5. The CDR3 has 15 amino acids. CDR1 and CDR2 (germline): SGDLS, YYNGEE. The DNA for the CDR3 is TGTGCCAGCAGCGTAAATCCGGGACAGGGGTACGAGCAGTACTTC. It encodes CASSVNPGQGYEQYF.

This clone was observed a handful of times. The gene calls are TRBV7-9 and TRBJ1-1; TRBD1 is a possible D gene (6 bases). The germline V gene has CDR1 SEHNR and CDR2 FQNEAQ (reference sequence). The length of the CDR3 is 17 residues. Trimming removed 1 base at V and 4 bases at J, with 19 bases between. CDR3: CASSLGQTGVGTTEAFF. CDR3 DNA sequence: TGTGCCAGCAGCTTAGGCCAGACAGGTGTGGGTACCACTGAAGCTTTCTTT.

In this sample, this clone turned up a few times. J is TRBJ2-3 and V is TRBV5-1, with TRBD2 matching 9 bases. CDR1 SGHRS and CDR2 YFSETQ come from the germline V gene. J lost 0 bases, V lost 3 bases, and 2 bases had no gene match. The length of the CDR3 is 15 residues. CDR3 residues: CASSWTSASTDTQYF. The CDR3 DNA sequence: TGCGCCAGCAGCTGGACTAGCGCCAGCACAGATACGCAGTATTTT.

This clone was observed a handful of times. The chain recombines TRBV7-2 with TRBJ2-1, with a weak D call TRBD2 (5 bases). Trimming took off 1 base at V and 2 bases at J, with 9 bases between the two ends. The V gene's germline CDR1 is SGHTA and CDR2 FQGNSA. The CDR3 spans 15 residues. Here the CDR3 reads CASSLDYGTYNEQFF. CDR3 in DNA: TGTGCCAGCAGCTTAGACTACGGGACCTACAATGAGCAGTTCTTC.

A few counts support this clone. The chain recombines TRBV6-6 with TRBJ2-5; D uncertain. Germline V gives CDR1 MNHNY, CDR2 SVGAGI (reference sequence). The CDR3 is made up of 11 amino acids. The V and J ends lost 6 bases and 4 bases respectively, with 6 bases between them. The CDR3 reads CASRTAETQYF. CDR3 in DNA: TGTGCCAGCAGGACCGCAGAGACCCAGTACTTC.

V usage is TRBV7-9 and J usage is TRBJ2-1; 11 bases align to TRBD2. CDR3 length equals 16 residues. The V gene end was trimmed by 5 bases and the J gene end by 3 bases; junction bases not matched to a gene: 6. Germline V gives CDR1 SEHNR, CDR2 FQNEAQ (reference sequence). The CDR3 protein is CASSHLAGGVYNEQFF. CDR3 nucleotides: TGTGCCAGCAGCCACCTAGCGGGAGGAGTCTACAATGAGCAGTTCTTC. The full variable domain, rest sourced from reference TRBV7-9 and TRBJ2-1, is DTGVSQNPRHKITKRGQNVTFRCDPISEHNRLYWYRQTLGQGPEFLTYFQNEAQLEKSRLLSDRFSAERPKGSFSTLEIQRTEQGDSAMYLCASSHLAGGVYNEQFFGPGTRLTVL.

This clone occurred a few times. The CDR3 nucleotides are TGTGCCAGCAGCTTAGCCCTTCTTTGGCGGGAGAAGGACAATGAGCAGTTCTTC. Translated, it gives CASSLALLWREKDNEQFF. The V call is TRBV7-9, the J call TRBJ2-1, with 7 nucleotides matching TRBD2. V trimming: 0 bases; J trimming: 5 bases; junction bases outside the gene matches: 13. Germline CDR1 reads SEHNR; CDR2 reads FQNEAQ (reference sequence). The CDR3 runs to 18 residues.

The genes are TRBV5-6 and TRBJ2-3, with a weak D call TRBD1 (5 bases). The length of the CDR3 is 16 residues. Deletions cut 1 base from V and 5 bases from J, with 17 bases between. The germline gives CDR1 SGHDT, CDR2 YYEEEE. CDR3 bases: TGTGCCAGCAGCTTGAGGGGCCTCTTAATTCGAGATACGCAGTATTTT. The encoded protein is CASSLRGLLIRDTQYF.

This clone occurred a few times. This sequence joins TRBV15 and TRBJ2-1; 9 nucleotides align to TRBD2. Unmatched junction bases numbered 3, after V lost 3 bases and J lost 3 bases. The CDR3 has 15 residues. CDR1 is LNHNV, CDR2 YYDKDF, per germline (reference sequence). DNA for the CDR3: TGTGCCACCAGCAGGCGGGAGGGGGGCTACAATGAGCAGTTCTTC. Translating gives CATSRREGGYNEQFF.

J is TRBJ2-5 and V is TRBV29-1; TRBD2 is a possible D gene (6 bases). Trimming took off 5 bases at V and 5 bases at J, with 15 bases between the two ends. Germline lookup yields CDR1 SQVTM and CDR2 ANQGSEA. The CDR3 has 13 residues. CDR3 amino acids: CSVNGAGRETQYF. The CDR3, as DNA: TGCAGCGTTAACGGGGCGGGAAGGGAGACCCAGTACTTC.

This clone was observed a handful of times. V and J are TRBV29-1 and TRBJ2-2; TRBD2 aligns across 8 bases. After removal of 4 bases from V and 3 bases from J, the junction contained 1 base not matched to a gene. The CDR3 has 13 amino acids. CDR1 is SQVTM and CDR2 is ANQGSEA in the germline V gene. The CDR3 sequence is CSVAGGHTGELFF. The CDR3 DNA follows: TGCAGCGTTGCGGGGGGGCACACCGGGGAGCTGTTTTTT.

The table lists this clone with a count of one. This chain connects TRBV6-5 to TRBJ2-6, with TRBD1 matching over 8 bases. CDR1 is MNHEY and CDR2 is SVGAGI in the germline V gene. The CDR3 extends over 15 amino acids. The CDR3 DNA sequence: TGTGGGTGGGCCAGGGGGCGAAGAGGGGCCAACGTCCTGACTTTC. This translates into CGWARGRRGANVLTF.

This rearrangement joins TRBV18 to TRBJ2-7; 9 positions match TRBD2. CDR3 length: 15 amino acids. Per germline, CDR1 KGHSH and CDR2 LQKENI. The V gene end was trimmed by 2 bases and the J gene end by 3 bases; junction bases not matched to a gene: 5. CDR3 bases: TGTGCCAGCTCACCATCCGGGACTAGCCTCTACGAGCAGTACTTC. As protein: CASSPSGTSLYEQYF.